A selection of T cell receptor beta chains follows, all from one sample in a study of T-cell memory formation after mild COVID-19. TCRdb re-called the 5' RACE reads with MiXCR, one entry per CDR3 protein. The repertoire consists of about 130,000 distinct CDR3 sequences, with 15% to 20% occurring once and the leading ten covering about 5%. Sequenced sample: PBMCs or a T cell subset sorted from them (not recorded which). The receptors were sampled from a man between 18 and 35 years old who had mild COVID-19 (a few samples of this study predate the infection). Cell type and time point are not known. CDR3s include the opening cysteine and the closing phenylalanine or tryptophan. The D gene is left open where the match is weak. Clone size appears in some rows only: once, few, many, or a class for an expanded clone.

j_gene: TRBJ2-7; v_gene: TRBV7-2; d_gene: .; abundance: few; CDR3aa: CASSLEQRSYEQYF; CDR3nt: TGTGCCAGCAGCTTAGAACAGAGATCCTACGAGCAGTACTTC
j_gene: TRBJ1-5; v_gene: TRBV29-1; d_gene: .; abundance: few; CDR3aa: CSVEQGPGQPQHF; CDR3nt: TGCAGCGTTGAACAGGGTCCTGGCCAGCCCCAGCATTTT
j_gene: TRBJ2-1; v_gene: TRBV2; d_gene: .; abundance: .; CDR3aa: CASSWELGYNEQFF; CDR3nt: TGTGCCAGCAGCTGGGAGCTGGGATACAATGAGCAGTTCTTC
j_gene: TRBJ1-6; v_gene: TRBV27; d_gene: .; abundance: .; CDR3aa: CASRTVVNSPLHF; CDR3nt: TGTGCCAGTAGGACAGTAGTTAATTCACCCCTCCACTTT
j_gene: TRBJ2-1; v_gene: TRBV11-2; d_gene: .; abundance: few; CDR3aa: CASSFPYGGQFF; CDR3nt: TGTGCCAGCAGCTTCCCCTATGGTGGGCAGTTCTTC
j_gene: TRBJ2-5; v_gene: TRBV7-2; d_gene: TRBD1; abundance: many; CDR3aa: CASSRTGHETQYF; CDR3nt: TGTGCCAGCAGCCGGACAGGGCATGAGACCCAGTACTTC
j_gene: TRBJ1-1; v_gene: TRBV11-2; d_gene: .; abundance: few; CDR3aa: CASSLSGPTEAFF; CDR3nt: TGTGCCAGCAGCTTGTCAGGGCCCACTGAAGCTTTCTTT
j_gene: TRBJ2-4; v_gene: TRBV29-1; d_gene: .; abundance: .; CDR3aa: CSVGFGDGAKNIQYF; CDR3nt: TGCAGCGTTGGTTTTGGGGACGGGGCCAAAAACATTCAGTACTTC
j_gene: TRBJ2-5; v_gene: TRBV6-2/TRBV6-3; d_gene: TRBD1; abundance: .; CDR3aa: CASSYYSGTGGETQYF; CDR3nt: TGTGCCAGCAGTTACTACTCCGGGACAGGGGGAGAGACCCAGTACTTC
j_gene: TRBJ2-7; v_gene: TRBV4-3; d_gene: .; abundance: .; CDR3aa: CASSTLSYEQYF; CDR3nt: TGCGCCAGCAGCACCCTCTCCTACGAGCAGTACTTC
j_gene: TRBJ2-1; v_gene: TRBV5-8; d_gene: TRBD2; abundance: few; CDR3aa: CASSSVFLGGGTSGVNEQFF; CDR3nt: TGTGCCAGCAGCTCGGTATTTTTGGGGGGAGGGACTAGCGGGGTGAATGAGCAGTTCTTC
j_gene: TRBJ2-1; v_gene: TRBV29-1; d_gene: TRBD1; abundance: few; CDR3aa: CSVEGYRGQTVINEQFF; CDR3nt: TGCAGCGTTGAAGGATACAGGGGGCAAACAGTCATCAATGAGCAGTTCTTC
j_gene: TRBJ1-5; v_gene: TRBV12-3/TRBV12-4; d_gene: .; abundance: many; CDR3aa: CASSFTDSNQPQHF; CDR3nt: TGTGCCAGCAGTTTTACGGATAGCAATCAGCCCCAGCATTTT
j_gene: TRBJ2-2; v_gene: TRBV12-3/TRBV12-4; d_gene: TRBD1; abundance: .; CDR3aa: CASSPAGTGVGTGELFF; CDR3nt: TGTGCCAGCAGTCCCGCCGGGACAGGGGTTGGCACCGGGGAGCTGTTTTTT
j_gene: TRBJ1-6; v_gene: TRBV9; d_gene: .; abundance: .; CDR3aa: CASSEGLREYSPLHF; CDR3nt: TGTGCCAGCAGCGAGGGCCTGAGGGAATATTCACCCCTCCACTTT
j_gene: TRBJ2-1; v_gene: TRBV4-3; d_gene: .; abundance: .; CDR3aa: CASSLQWGLGSNEQFF; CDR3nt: TGCGCCAGCAGCCTCCAGTGGGGACTGGGGTCCAATGAGCAGTTCTTC
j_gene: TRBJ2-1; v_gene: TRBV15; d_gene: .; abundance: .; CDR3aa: CATSREGSWAGARNEQFF; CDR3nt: TGTGCCACCAGCAGAGAAGGATCGTGGGCAGGGGCCCGTAATGAGCAGTTCTTC
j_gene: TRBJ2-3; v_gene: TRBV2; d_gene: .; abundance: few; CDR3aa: CASSRDPSTDTQYF; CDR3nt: TGTGCCAGCAGCCGGGACCCAAGCACAGATACGCAGTATTTT
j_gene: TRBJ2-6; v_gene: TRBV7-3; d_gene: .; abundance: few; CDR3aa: CASSFQGSGANVLTF; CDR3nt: TGTGCCAGCAGCTTTCAGGGGTCCGGGGCCAACGTCCTGACTTTC
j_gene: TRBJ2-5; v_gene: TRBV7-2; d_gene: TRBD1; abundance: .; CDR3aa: CASRKGGAGETQYF; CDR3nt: TGTGCCAGCAGGAAAGGGGGCGCGGGAGAGACCCAGTACTTC
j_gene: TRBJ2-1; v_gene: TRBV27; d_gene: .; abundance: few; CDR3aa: CASSFGGSVKYNEQFF; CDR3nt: TGTGCCAGCAGTTTCGGCGGGTCCGTCAAATACAATGAGCAGTTCTTC
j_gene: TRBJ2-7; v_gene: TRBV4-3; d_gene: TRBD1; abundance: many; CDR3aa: CASSRSGTGIYEQYF; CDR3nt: TGCGCCAGCAGCCGATCCGGGACAGGGATCTACGAGCAGTACTTC
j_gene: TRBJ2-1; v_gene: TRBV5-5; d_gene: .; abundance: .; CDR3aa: CASSLAPGAYNEQFF; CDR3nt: TGTGCCAGCAGCTTGGCCCCGGGTGCCTACAATGAGCAGTTCTTC
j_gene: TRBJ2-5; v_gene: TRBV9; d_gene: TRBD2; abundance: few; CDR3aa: CASSVQAGGSETQYF; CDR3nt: TGTGCCAGCAGCGTACAAGCGGGGGGTTCAGAGACCCAGTACTTC
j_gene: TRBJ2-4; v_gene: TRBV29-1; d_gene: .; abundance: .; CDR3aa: CSVGYAAKNIQYF; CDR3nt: TGCAGCGTGGGATACGCGGCCAAAAACATTCAGTACTTC
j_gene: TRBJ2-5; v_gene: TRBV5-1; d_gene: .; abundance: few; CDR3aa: CASSFAGSYQETQYF; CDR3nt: TGCGCCAGCAGCTTCGCGGGGTCGTACCAAGAGACCCAGTACTTC
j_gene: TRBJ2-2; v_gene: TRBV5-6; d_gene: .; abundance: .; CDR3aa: CASSLPVVTGELFF; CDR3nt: TGTGCCAGCAGCTTGCCGGTCGTCACCGGGGAGCTGTTTTTT
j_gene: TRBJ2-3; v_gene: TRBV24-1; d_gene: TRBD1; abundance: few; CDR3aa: CATSDPGDREGTDTQYF; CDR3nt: TGTGCCACCAGTGATCCGGGGGACAGGGAGGGCACAGATACGCAGTATTTT
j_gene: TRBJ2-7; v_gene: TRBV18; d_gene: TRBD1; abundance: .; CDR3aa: CASSPRQGTYGQYF; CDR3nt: TGTGCCAGCTCACCAAGACAGGGAACCTACGGGCAGTACTTC
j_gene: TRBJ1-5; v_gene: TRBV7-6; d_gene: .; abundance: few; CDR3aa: CASSLASGLNQPQHF; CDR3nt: TGTGCCAGCAGCTTAGCCAGTGGCCTAAACCAGCCCCAGCATTTT
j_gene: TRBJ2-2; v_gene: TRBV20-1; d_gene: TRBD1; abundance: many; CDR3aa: CSARAGTGGWNTGELFF; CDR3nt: TGCAGTGCTAGGGCCGGGACAGGGGGCTGGAACACCGGGGAGCTGTTTTTT
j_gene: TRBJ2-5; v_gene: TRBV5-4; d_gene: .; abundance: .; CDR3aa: CASSLARGAVETQYF; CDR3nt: TGTGCCAGCAGCTTGGCCCGGGGGGCGGTAGAGACCCAGTACTTC
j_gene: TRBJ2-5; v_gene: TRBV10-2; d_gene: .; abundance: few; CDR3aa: CASSEQKETQYF; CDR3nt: TGCGCCAGCAGTGAGCAGAAAGAGACCCAGTACTTC
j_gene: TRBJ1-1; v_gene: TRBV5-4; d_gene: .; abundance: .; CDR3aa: CASSLALGPEAFF; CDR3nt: TGTGCCAGCAGCTTGGCGTTGGGCCCTGAAGCTTTCTTT
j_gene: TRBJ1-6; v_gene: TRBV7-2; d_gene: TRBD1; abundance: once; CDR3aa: CASSLAQGGNSPLHF; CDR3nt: TGTGCCAGCAGCTTAGCTCAGGGGGGCAATTCACCCCTCCACTTT
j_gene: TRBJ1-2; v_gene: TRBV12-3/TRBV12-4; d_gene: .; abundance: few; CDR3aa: CASSLLGHGYTF; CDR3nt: TGTGCCAGCAGTTTATTAGGACATGGCTACACCTTC
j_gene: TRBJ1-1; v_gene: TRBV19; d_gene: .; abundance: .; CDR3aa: CATGRGSVNTEAFF; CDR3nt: TGTGCCACCGGGCGGGGGAGCGTGAACACTGAAGCTTTCTTT
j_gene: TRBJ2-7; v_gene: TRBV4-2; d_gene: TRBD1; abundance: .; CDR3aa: CASSQASTGGYEQYF; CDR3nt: TGTGCCAGCAGCCAAGCGTCGACAGGGGGCTACGAGCAGTACTTC
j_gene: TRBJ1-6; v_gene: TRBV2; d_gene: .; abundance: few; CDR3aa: CASRLDNSPLHF; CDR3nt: TGTGCCAGCAGGTTAGACAATTCACCCCTCCACTTT
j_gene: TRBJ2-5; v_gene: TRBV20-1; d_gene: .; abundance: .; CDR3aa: CSARGLGETQYF; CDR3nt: TGCAGTGCTAGAGGGTTGGGAGAGACCCAGTACTTC
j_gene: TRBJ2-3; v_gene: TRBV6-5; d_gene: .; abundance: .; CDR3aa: CATGAVTTDTQYF; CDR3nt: TGTGCCACCGGAGCGGTGACCACAGATACGCAGTATTTT
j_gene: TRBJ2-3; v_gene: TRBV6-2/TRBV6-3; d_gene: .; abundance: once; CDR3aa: CASKASAAGTQYF; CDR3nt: TGTGCCAGCAAAGCTAGCGCAGCGGGTACGCAGTATTTT
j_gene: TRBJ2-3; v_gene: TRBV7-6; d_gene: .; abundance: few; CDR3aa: CASSPRGHDTQYF; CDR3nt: TGTGCCAGCAGCCCCCGGGGACACGATACGCAGTATTTT
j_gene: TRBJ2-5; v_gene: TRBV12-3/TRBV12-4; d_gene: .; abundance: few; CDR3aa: CASSFVQETQYF; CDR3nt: TGTGCCAGCAGTTTCGTCCAAGAGACCCAGTACTTC
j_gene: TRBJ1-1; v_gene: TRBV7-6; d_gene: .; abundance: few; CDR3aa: CASSPPRGIMNTEAFF; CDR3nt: TGTGCCAGCAGCCCTCCGCGGGGAATTATGAACACTGAAGCTTTCTTT
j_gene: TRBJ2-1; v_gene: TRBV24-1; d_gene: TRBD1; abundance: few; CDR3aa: CATSAVDRGRRNEQFF; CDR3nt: TGTGCCACCAGTGCCGTGGACAGGGGGCGCAGAAATGAGCAGTTCTTC
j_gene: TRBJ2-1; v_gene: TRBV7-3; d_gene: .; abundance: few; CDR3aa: CASSLGGYEQFF; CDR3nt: TGTGCCAGCAGCTTAGGAGGTTATGAGCAGTTCTTC